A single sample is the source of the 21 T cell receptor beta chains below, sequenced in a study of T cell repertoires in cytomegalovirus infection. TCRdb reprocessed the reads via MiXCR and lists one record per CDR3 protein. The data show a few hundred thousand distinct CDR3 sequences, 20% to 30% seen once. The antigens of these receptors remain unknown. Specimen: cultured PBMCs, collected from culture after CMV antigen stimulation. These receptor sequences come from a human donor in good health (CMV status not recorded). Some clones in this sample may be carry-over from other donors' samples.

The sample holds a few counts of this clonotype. CDR3 bases: TGTGCCAGCAAGCAGGGGGATAACTATGGCTACACCTTC. Its translation is CASKQGDNYGYTF. The chain carries TRBV2 and TRBJ1-2; 7 nucleotides align to TRBD1. The junction had 3 bases not matched to a gene; V was cut back by 7 bases and J by 1 base. CDR1 and CDR2 from the germline V gene are SNHLY and FYNNEI. There are 13 residues in the CDR3.

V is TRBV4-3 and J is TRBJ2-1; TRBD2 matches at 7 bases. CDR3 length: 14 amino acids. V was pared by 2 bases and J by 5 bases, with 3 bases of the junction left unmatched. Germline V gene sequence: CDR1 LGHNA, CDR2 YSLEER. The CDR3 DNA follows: TGCGCCAGCAGCCAACGGACTAGAGACAATGAGCAGTTCTTC. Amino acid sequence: CASSQRTRDNEQFF.

The CDR3 DNA is TGTGCCAGCAGTGGAGGACTAGGAAATGAGCAGTTCTTC. As protein: CASSGGLGNEQFF. The gene calls are TRBV2 and TRBJ2-1, with 7 bases identical to TRBD2. After removal of 4 bases from V and 7 bases from J, the junction contained 4 bases not matched to a gene. Germline CDR1 SNHLY, CDR2 FYNNEI. This CDR3 has 13 amino acids.

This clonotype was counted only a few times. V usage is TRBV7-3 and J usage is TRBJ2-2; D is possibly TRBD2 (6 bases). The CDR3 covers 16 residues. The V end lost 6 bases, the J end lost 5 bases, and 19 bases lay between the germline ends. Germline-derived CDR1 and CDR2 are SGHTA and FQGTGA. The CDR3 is CASSSAGTRGTGELFF. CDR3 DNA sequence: TGTGCCAGCAGTAGTGCCGGGACCCGGGGGACCGGGGAGCTGTTTTTT.

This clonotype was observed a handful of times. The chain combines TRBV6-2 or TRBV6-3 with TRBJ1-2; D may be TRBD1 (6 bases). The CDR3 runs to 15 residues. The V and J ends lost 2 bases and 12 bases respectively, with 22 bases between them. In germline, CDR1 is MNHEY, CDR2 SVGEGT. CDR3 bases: TGTGCCAGCAGTTACCCAGAGGCGGGACACCCAGCTAACACCTTC. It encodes CASSYPEAGHPANTF.

Written as DNA, the CDR3 is TGTGCCAGCAGCCGGACTAGCGGGAGTTATGGACTTAGTGAGCAGTTCTTC. As protein: CASSRTSGSYGLSEQFF. The chain employs TRBV14 and TRBJ2-1; 13 positions match TRBD2. Losses at the gene ends were 4 bases for V and 9 bases for J; bases not matched to a gene: 12. The CDR3 sequence is 17 residues long. The germline CDR1 and CDR2 sequences are SGHDN and FVKESK.

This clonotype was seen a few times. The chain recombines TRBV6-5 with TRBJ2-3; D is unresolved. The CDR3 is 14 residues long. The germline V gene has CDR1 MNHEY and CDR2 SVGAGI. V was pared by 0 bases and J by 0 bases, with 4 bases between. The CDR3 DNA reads TGTGCCAGCAGTTACTCGATCAGCACAGATACGCAGTATTTT. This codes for CASSYSISTDTQYF.

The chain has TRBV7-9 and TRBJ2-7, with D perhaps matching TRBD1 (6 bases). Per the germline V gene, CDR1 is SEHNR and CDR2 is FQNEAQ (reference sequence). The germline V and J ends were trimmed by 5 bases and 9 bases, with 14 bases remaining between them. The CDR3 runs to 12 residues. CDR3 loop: CASSPQGLVQYV. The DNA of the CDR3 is TGTGCCAGCAGCCCTCAGGGGCTGGTGCAGTACGTC.

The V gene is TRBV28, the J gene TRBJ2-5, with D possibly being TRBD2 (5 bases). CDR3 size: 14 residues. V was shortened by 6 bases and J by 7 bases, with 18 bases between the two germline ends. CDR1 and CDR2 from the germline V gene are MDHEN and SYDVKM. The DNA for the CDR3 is TGTGCCAGCAGACCCTGGACTGATCTCAGGACCCAGTACTTC. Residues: CASRPWTDLRTQYF.

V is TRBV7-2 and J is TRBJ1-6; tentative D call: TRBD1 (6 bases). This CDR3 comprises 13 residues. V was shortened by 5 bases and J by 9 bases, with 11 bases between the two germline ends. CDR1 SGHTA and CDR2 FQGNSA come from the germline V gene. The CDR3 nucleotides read TGTGCCAGCAGCCCCAGGGGCGCTTCACCCCTCCACTTT. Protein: CASSPRGASPLHF.

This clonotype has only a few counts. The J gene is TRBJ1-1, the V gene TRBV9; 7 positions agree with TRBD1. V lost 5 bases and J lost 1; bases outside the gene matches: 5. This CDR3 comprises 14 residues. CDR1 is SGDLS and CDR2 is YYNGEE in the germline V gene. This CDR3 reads CASSAGDRNTEAFF. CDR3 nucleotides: TGTGCCAGCAGTGCGGGGGACAGGAACACTGAAGCTTTCTTT.

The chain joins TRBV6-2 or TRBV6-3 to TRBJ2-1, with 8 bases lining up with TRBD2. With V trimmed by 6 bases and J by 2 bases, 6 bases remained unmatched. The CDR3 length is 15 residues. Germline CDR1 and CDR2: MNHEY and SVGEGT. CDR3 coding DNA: TGTGCCAGCAGCTACGGGGGGGTGGCCTACAATGAGCAGTTCTTC. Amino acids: CASSYGGVAYNEQFF.

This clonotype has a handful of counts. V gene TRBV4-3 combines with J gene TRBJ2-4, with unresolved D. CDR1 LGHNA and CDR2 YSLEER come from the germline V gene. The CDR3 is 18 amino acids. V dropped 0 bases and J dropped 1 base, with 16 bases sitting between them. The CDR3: CASSQDLPSSSAKNIQYF. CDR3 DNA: TGCGCCAGCAGCCAAGATCTACCATCAAGTTCCGCCAAAAACATTCAGTACTTC.

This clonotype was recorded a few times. The CDR3 region is CASSLVGVAVTNTEAFF. In nucleotides, the CDR3 is TGTGCCAGCAGCTTGGTTGGGGTAGCCGTGACGAACACTGAAGCTTTCTTT. The chain carries TRBV5-6 and TRBJ1-1, with D uncertain. CDR3 size: 17 residues. V shed 0 bases and J shed 1 base, with 16 bases lying between them. Germline loops: CDR1 SGHDT, CDR2 YYEEEE.

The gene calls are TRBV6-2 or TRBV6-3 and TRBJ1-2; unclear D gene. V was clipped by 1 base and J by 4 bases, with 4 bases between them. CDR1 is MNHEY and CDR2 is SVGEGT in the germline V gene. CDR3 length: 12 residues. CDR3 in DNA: TGTGCCAGCAGTTACTTAGCCTATGGCTACACCTTC. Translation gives CASSYLAYGYTF.

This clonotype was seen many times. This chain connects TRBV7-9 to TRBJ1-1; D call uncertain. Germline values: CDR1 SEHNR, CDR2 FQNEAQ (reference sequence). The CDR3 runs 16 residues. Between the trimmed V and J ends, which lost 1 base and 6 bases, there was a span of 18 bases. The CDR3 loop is CASSLDVSAGWAEAFF. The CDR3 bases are TGTGCCAGCAGCTTAGATGTTTCGGCAGGTTGGGCTGAAGCTTTCTTT.

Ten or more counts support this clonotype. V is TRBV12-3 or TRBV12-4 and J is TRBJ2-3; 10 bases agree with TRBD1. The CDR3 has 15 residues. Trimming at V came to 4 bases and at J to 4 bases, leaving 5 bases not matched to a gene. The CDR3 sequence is CASSYTGTGADTQYF. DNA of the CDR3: TGTGCCAGCAGTTATACCGGGACAGGGGCAGATACGCAGTATTTT.

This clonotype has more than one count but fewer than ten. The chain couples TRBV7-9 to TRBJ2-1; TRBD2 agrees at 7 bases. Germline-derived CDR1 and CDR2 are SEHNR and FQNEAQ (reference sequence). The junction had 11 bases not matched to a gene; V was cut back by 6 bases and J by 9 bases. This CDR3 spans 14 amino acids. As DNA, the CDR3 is TGTGCCAGCAGAAGGGAGGGCCGAGAAATTGAGCAGTTCTTC. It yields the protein CASRREGREIEQFF.

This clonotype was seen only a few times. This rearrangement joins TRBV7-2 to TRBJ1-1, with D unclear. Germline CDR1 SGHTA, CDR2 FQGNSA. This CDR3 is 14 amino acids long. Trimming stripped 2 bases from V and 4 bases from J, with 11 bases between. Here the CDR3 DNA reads TGTGCCAGCAGCTTAACCGGGCCAAGCACTGAAGCTTTCTTT. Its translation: CASSLTGPSTEAFF. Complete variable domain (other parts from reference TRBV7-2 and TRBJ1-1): GAGVSQSPSNKVTEKGKDVELRCDPISGHTALYWYRQSLGQGLEFLIYFQGNSAPDKSGLPSDRFSAERTGGSVSTLTIQRTQQEDSAVYLCASSLTGPSTEAFFGQGTRLTVV.

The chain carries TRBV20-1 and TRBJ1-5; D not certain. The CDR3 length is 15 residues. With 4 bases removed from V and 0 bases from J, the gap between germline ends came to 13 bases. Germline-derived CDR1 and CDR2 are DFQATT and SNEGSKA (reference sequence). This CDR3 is CSATGPLNSNQPQHF. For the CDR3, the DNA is TGCAGTGCTACTGGACCGTTGAATAGCAATCAGCCCCAGCATTTT.

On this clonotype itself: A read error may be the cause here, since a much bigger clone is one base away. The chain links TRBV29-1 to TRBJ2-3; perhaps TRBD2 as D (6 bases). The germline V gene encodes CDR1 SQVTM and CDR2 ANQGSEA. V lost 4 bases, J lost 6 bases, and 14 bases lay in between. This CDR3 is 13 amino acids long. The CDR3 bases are TGCAGCGTTGCGGGGGAGGTTAGCGATACGCAGTATTTT. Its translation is CSVAGEVSDTQYF.